The rows below give T cell receptor beta chains drawn from one sample of a study of blood T cell repertoires in COVID-19. Method: immunoSEQ multiplex PCR; TCRdb's copy keeps in-frame clones and lacks some. The data contain some 170,000 clones, more than 70% of them singletons. The sample comprised PBMCs or T cells enriched from blood (not recorded which). All receptors derive from a man aged 40-55 years who had recovered from COVID-19. Both conserved end residues are part of each CDR3. The order of the fields is CDR3 DNA, CDR3 protein, V gene, clone size, D gene, J gene. The D gene is left open where the match is weak. Clone sizes are given selectively: once, few, many, or a class where the clone is expanded.

CDR3nt: TGTGCCAGCAGTTTTGGCAGGGTAGGAAACACCATATATTTT
CDR3aa: CASSFGRVGNTIYF
v_gene: TRBV28
abundance: few
d_gene: NA
j_gene: TRBJ1-3

CDR3nt: TGCAGTGCTAGAGTATTTAATGAGCAGTTCTTC
CDR3aa: CSARVFNEQFF
v_gene: TRBV20-1
abundance: NA
d_gene: NA
j_gene: TRBJ2-1

CDR3nt: TGTGCCACCAGCAGATCCGGGACAGGGGCCGAGCAGTACTTC
CDR3aa: CATSRSGTGAEQYF
v_gene: TRBV15
abundance: NA
d_gene: TRBD1
j_gene: TRBJ2-7

CDR3nt: TGTGCCTGGAATTCTTTAATCGACACTGAAGCTTTCTTT
CDR3aa: CAWNSLIDTEAFF
v_gene: TRBV30
abundance: NA
d_gene: NA
j_gene: TRBJ1-1

CDR3nt: TGTGCCAGCAGCCGTGTAGCGGGAGGCCTCCAAGAGACCCAGTACTTC
CDR3aa: CASSRVAGGLQETQYF
v_gene: TRBV7-6
abundance: once
d_gene: TRBD2
j_gene: TRBJ2-5

CDR3nt: TGTGCCAGTAGTATAATGGCTAGCGGGAGTTTCAATGAGCAGTTCTTC
CDR3aa: CASSIMASGSFNEQFF
v_gene: TRBV19
abundance: NA
d_gene: TRBD2
j_gene: TRBJ2-1

CDR3nt: TGTGCCAGCCAAGACAGCTACGAGCAGTACTTC
CDR3aa: CASQDSYEQYF
v_gene: TRBV6-5
abundance: NA
d_gene: NA
j_gene: TRBJ2-7

CDR3nt: TGTGCCAGCAGTTCCCATGTAGCTAGCGGGAGGTACGACTATTTT
CDR3aa: CASSSHVASGRYDYF
v_gene: TRBV28
abundance: NA
d_gene: TRBD2
j_gene: TRBJ2-3

CDR3nt: TGTGCCTGGACCGCGACTGCCTACAATGAGCAGTTCTTC
CDR3aa: CAWTATAYNEQFF
v_gene: TRBV30
abundance: NA
d_gene: NA
j_gene: TRBJ2-1

CDR3nt: TGCAGCGTTGATGGACTACCCACAGATACGCAGTATTTT
CDR3aa: CSVDGLPTDTQYF
v_gene: TRBV29-1
abundance: NA
d_gene: NA
j_gene: TRBJ2-3

CDR3nt: TGTGCCAGCTCACCTCCCGGACTCCGGGGCACTGAAGCTTTCTTT
CDR3aa: CASSPPGLRGTEAFF
v_gene: TRBV18
abundance: NA
d_gene: NA
j_gene: TRBJ1-1

CDR3nt: TGTGCCAGCAGCCCACAAGCGGGGGCCTCCTACAATGAGCAGTTCTTC
CDR3aa: CASSPQAGASYNEQFF
v_gene: TRBV5-5
abundance: few
d_gene: TRBD2
j_gene: TRBJ2-1

CDR3nt: TGCGCCAGCAGCTTGGGGACTAGCTCGACTAGCACAGATACGCAGTATTTT
CDR3aa: CASSLGTSSTSTDTQYF
v_gene: TRBV5-1
abundance: NA
d_gene: TRBD2
j_gene: TRBJ2-3

CDR3nt: TGTGCCATCAGTGGATTTGGGGGACTAGCGAGCAATGAGCAGTTCTTC
CDR3aa: CAISGFGGLASNEQFF
v_gene: TRBV10-3
abundance: NA
d_gene: TRBD2
j_gene: TRBJ2-1

CDR3nt: TGTGCCAGCAGCTTTATTCAGGGTAATGAGCAGTTCTTC
CDR3aa: CASSFIQGNEQFF
v_gene: TRBV13
abundance: NA
d_gene: NA
j_gene: TRBJ2-1

CDR3nt: TGTGCCAGCAACACAGCAGCCTCAATCTATGGCTACACCTTC
CDR3aa: CASNTAASIYGYTF
v_gene: TRBV2
abundance: NA
d_gene: NA
j_gene: TRBJ1-2

CDR3nt: TGTGCCAGCACTGGACTAAGTGCCGGGGAGCTGTTTTTT
CDR3aa: CASTGLSAGELFF
v_gene: TRBV12-3/TRBV12-4
abundance: NA
d_gene: NA
j_gene: TRBJ2-2

CDR3nt: TGTGCCAGTAGTCAGGACAGGGGAACCTATGGCTACACCTTC
CDR3aa: CASSQDRGTYGYTF
v_gene: TRBV19
abundance: NA
d_gene: TRBD1
j_gene: TRBJ1-2

CDR3nt: TGTGCCAGCAGCCTAAGACAGGAGAACTACGAGCAGTACTTC
CDR3aa: CASSLRQENYEQYF
v_gene: TRBV9
abundance: NA
d_gene: NA
j_gene: TRBJ2-7

CDR3nt: TGTGCCTGGAGTCCCGGGACAGGGTTCGAACAGCCCCAGCATTTT
CDR3aa: CAWSPGTGFEQPQHF
v_gene: TRBV30
abundance: NA
d_gene: TRBD1
j_gene: TRBJ1-5

CDR3nt: TGTGCCAGCAGCAAACCCCGAACTGGGGGGTTGAGCGGGGAGCTGTTTTTT
CDR3aa: CASSKPRTGGLSGELFF
v_gene: TRBV21-1
abundance: NA
d_gene: NA
j_gene: TRBJ2-2

CDR3nt: TGCGCCAGCAGCAACCGGGGGTCCGAGGACACTGAAGCTTTCTTT
CDR3aa: CASSNRGSEDTEAFF
v_gene: TRBV5-1
abundance: NA
d_gene: NA
j_gene: TRBJ1-1

CDR3nt: TGCGCCAGCCGCGATTCCGGGTCAACTAATGAAAAACTGTTTTTT
CDR3aa: CASRDSGSTNEKLFF
v_gene: TRBV5-1
abundance: few
d_gene: NA
j_gene: TRBJ1-4

CDR3nt: TGTGCCAGCAGCCCAGGGACAGGGACCTACGAGCAGTACTTC
CDR3aa: CASSPGTGTYEQYF
v_gene: TRBV9
abundance: NA
d_gene: TRBD1
j_gene: TRBJ2-7

CDR3nt: TGTGCCAGCAACCAGGGGGATGGCTACACCTTC
CDR3aa: CASNQGDGYTF
v_gene: TRBV6-5
abundance: NA
d_gene: TRBD1
j_gene: TRBJ1-2

CDR3nt: TGTGCCAGTAGTATAGGTCCGGGAACTGAAGCTTTCTTT
CDR3aa: CASSIGPGTEAFF
v_gene: TRBV19
abundance: NA
d_gene: NA
j_gene: TRBJ1-1

CDR3nt: TGTGCCTGGACGTTCGGGGTAAACACTGAAGCTTTCTTT
CDR3aa: CAWTFGVNTEAFF
v_gene: TRBV30
abundance: NA
d_gene: NA
j_gene: TRBJ1-1

CDR3nt: TGTGCCAGCTCACCCAGGGGACAGATAGCCTCCTCCTACGAGCAGTACTTC
CDR3aa: CASSPRGQIASSYEQYF
v_gene: TRBV18
abundance: NA
d_gene: TRBD1
j_gene: TRBJ2-7

CDR3nt: TGCAGCGTTCTCGAGCAGGGGGATTCACCCCTCCACTTT
CDR3aa: CSVLEQGDSPLHF
v_gene: TRBV29-1
abundance: NA
d_gene: TRBD1
j_gene: TRBJ1-6

CDR3nt: TGTGCCAGCAGTGAACAGGGGGGCGATACGCAGTATTTT
CDR3aa: CASSEQGGDTQYF
v_gene: TRBV2
abundance: NA
d_gene: NA
j_gene: TRBJ2-3

CDR3nt: TGCGCCAGCAGCTGGGAGGGACTGGCGAACACTGAAGCTTTCTTT
CDR3aa: CASSWEGLANTEAFF
v_gene: TRBV5-1
abundance: few
d_gene: NA
j_gene: TRBJ1-1

CDR3nt: TGCGCCAGCAGCTTGCAGTCAGGGCGCACAGATACGCAGTATTTT
CDR3aa: CASSLQSGRTDTQYF
v_gene: TRBV5-1
abundance: NA
d_gene: NA
j_gene: TRBJ2-3

CDR3nt: TGCGCCAGCAGTGAACGACAGAGCAATCAGCCCCAGCATTTT
CDR3aa: CASSERQSNQPQHF
v_gene: TRBV10-2
abundance: once
d_gene: NA
j_gene: TRBJ1-5

CDR3nt: TGTGCTAGTGGTTTGGAACCCAGTGTGGCCCAGTACTTC
CDR3aa: CASGLEPSVAQYF
v_gene: TRBV12-5
abundance: NA
d_gene: NA
j_gene: TRBJ2-5

CDR3nt: TGTGCCAGTAGTATAGAGGGCAGTAAGGAGTTCTTC
CDR3aa: CASSIEGSKEFF
v_gene: TRBV19
abundance: NA
d_gene: NA
j_gene: TRBJ2-1

CDR3nt: TGCAGCGTTAGGACAGGCAAGGCAGATACGCAGTATTTT
CDR3aa: CSVRTGKADTQYF
v_gene: TRBV29-1
abundance: few
d_gene: TRBD1
j_gene: TRBJ2-3